These 15 T cell receptor beta chains share one sample of origin, sequenced in a study of cytomegalovirus exposure and HLA in healthy donors (dated 2017 in TCRdb). Libraries were made using the immunoSEQ multiplex PCR assay. The multiplex PCR relied on a mix of 60 forward primers for TCR Vbeta segments and 13 reverse primers for TCR Jbeta segments. TCRdb took over this immuneACCESS table, retaining in-frame rearrangements with V and J assigned. Such tables are incomplete; in checked studies, under half of the missing clones stem from an unresolved V gene, and the remainder is unexplained. This sample lists about 130,000 clones; 73% were detected once. The ten top clones hold 2% to 2.5% of the sample. Sequencing was carried out using PBMCs. These receptors came from a woman aged 40 to 50 in good health and CMV-seropositive.

This chain links TRBV9 with TRBJ1-3; D possibly corresponds to TRBD1 (6 bases). Germline V gene sequence: CDR1 SGDLS, CDR2 YYNGEE. CDR3 length: 20 amino acids. V was cut by 3 bases and J by 0 bases, with 25 bases left in between. CDR3 protein: CASSEGSGQLPKLSGNTIYF. The DNA for the CDR3 is TGTGCCAGCAGCGAGGGGTCGGGACAACTGCCAAAACTCTCTGGAAACACCATATATTTT. Complete variable domain (other parts from reference TRBV9 and TRBJ1-3): DSGVTQTPKHLITATGQRVTLRCSPRSGDLSVYWYQQSLDQGLQFLIQYYNGEERAKGNILERFSAQQFPDLHSELNLSSLELGDSALYFCASSEGSGQLPKLSGNTIYFGEGSWLTVV.

This rearrangement joins TRBV6-4 to TRBJ1-2; D is perhaps TRBD1 (5 bases). Trimming shortened V by 2 bases and J by 7 bases, and 11 bases separated the two germline ends. CDR1 is MRHNA, CDR2 SNTAGT, per germline. The CDR3 is 13 residues long. For the CDR3, the DNA is TGTGCCAGCAGTGACACAGGCTATGGTGGCTACACCTTC. This encodes CASSDTGYGGYTF.

The chain employs TRBV5-5 and TRBJ1-1; possible D gene TRBD1, 5 bases. V gave up 4 bases and J gave up 1 base, with 8 bases separating them. The germline V gene has CDR1 SGHKS and CDR2 YYEKEE (reference sequence). The CDR3 spans 13 residues. The CDR3 reads CASSRGSNTEAFF. DNA of the CDR3: TGTGCCAGCAGCCGGGGGTCGAACACTGAAGCTTTCTTT.

This clone was counted between two and nine times. CDR3 sequence: CASSSSVAYEQYF. DNA for the CDR3: TGTGCCAGCAGTTCCTCAGTGGCCTACGAGCAGTACTTC. V and J are TRBV28 and TRBJ2-7; D is ambiguous. The CDR3 sequence is 13 residues long. The germline V gene encodes CDR1 MDHEN and CDR2 SYDVKM. Trimming took 4 bases from V and 2 from J, leaving 9 bases between them.

This clone was counted once. Written as DNA, the CDR3 is TGTGCCAGCTCACCAATGGCGGCAGAGCAGTACTTC. Its translation: CASSPMAAEQYF. The chain combines TRBV18 with TRBJ2-5, with unresolved D. Germline V gene lookup returns CDR1 KGHSH and CDR2 LQKENI. Between the trimmed V and J ends, which lost 2 bases and 11 bases, there was a span of 12 bases. This CDR3 spans 12 amino acids.

The chain's CDR3 is CASSQSGRVINEQFF. The CDR3 DNA reads as TGTGCCAGCAGCCAAAGCGGGAGGGTCATAAATGAGCAGTTCTTC. The genes are TRBV14 and TRBJ2-1, with 10 nucleotides matching TRBD2. The J segment lost 7 bases and the V segment lost 2 bases, leaving 5 bases of the junction unmatched. This CDR3 has 15 residues. Germline CDR1 SGHDN, CDR2 FVKESK.

This chain connects TRBV30 to TRBJ2-7; D is undetermined. V shed 2 bases and J shed 3 bases, with 5 bases lying between them. CDR1 GTSNPN and CDR2 SVGIG come from the germline V gene (reference sequence). CDR3 length equals 11 residues. The CDR3 DNA follows: TGTGCCTGGAGTAGTAGCTACGAGCAGTACTTC. Its protein product is CAWSSSYEQYF. The variable domain in full, completed from reference TRBV30 and TRBJ2-7, reads SQTIHQWPATLVQPVGSPLSLECTVEGTSNPNLYWYRQAAGRGLQLLFYSVGIGQISSEVPQNLSASRPQDRQFILSSKKLLLSDSGFYLCAWSSSYEQYFGPGTRLTVT.

The chain recombines TRBV18 with TRBJ2-2; 9 bases align to TRBD1. The trim removed 0 bases at V and 6 bases at J, leaving 8 bases unmatched. Per the germline V gene, CDR1 is KGHSH and CDR2 is LQKENI. CDR3 length: 17 residues. Here the CDR3 reads CASSPPPRTGESGELFF. As DNA, the CDR3 is TGTGCCAGCTCACCACCCCCTCGGACAGGGGAGTCCGGGGAGCTGTTTTTT. The variable domain in full, completed from reference TRBV18 and TRBJ2-2, reads NAGVMQNPRHLVRRRGQEARLRCSPMKGHSHVYWYRQLPEEGLKFMVYLQKENIIDESGMPKERFSAEFPKEGPSILRIQQVVRGDSAAYFCASSPPPRTGESGELFFGEGSRLTVL.

In this sample, this clone turned up a few times. V usage is TRBV19 and J usage is TRBJ2-2; D possibly corresponds to TRBD1 (6 bases). Germline CDR1 reads LNHDA; CDR2 reads SQIVND (reference sequence). The CDR3 runs to 14 residues. V lost 6 bases and J lost 1, with 9 bases in between. CDR3 region: CASRKTGNTGELFF. CDR3 sequence (DNA): TGTGCCAGTAGGAAGACAGGGAACACCGGGGAGCTGTTTTTT.

The V gene is TRBV6-6, the J gene TRBJ2-3; D ambiguous. CDR3 length equals 13 residues. Germline V lookup: CDR1 MNHNY, CDR2 SVGAGI (reference sequence). V lost 4 bases and J lost 8, with 13 bases in between. The CDR3 is CASSSSGEGTQYF. The CDR3 DNA follows: TGTGCCAGCAGTTCCTCCGGAGAAGGTACGCAGTATTTT.

The rearrangement links TRBV5-4 to TRBJ2-1; 8 bases are shared with TRBD2. The ends lost 0 bases at V and 6 bases at J; junction bases unmatched: 5. CDR3 size: 15 residues. Germline CDR1 reads SGHNT; CDR2 reads YYREEE (reference sequence). CDR3 in amino acids: CASSLDGGGPNEQFF. Written as DNA, the CDR3 is TGTGCCAGCAGCTTGGACGGGGGGGGGCCCAATGAGCAGTTCTTC.

The rearrangement links TRBV30 to TRBJ1-2; D gene uncertain. The CDR3 totals 12 residues. The V gene lost 2 bases and the J gene lost 8 bases, with 12 bases spanning the gap. Germline assignment: CDR1 GTSNPN and CDR2 SVGIG (reference sequence). Here the CDR3 reads CAWSPGNRGYTF. CDR3 coding DNA: TGTGCCTGGAGTCCAGGAAATCGGGGCTACACCTTC.

This chain connects TRBV6-5 to TRBJ1-2, with a weak D call TRBD1 (6 bases). V lost 2 bases, J lost 6 bases, and 19 bases lay in between. The length of the CDR3 is 16 residues. CDR1 and CDR2 (germline): MNHEY, SVGAGI. The CDR3 nucleotides read TGTGCCAGCAGTTACGTTAGTGGGGGCGTAAGGGATGGCTACACCTTC. Amino acid sequence: CASSYVSGGVRDGYTF.

V gene TRBV4-1 combines with J gene TRBJ2-1; 9 bases line up with TRBD2. CDR3 length: 19 amino acids. The germline V gene encodes CDR1 MGHRA and CDR2 YSYEKL. Unmatched junction bases numbered 10, after V lost 1 base and J lost 0 bases. This chain's CDR3 is CASSQGGAGGSGSYNEQFF. The CDR3 DNA sequence: TGCGCCAGCAGCCAAGGGGGAGCGGGGGGATCCGGCTCCTACAATGAGCAGTTCTTC.

J is TRBJ2-1 and V is TRBV18; the match to TRBD2 covers 8 bases. Trimming removed 3 bases from V and 10 bases from J; junction bases left unmatched: 8. This CDR3 is 14 amino acids long. The germline V gene encodes CDR1 KGHSH and CDR2 LQKENI. In DNA form, the CDR3 reads TGTGCCAGCTCACCGGGACTCGGGGGGGAAGAGCAGTTCTTC. Protein: CASSPGLGGEEQFF.